This T cell receptor (beta chain) was observed in a study of patients with pleural tuberculosis. With 1 base clipped from V and 2 bases from J, the junction kept 4 bases outside the gene matches. The CDR3 covers 15 residues. TCRdb passed the reads through MiXCR, listing each CDR3 protein once. The sample carries approximately 53,000 distinct CDR3 sequences, 7.3% recorded once. The sequence came from a human donor with pleural tuberculosis. The V gene is TRBV12-3 or TRBV12-4, the J gene TRBJ2-7; 8 bases line up with TRBD2. The CDR3 is CASSLVSGGPYEQYF. For the CDR3, the DNA is TGTGCCAGCAGTTTAGTGTCGGGAGGGCCCTACGAGCAGTACTTC.